The 6 T cell receptor beta chains below all came from one sample that was sequenced in a study of cytomegalovirus exposure and HLA in healthy donors. Use of 60 Vbeta and 13 Jbeta primers characterized the PCR. Clones were read by immunoSEQ multiplex PCR, and TCRdb kept only the in-frame ones, dropping some. Found here are 80,000 to 130,000 clones, around 75% of them singletons; the top ten hold roughly 15%. Sample: PBMCs. The receptor source for this set is a male donor in good health and CMV-seropositive.

This chain links TRBV7-6 with TRBJ2-7, with TRBD2 matching 9 bases. J gave up 0 bases and V 0 bases, and 6 bases lay outside the gene matches. This CDR3 has 17 residues. Germline CDR1 reads SGHVS; CDR2 reads FNYEAQ. The CDR3 DNA sequence: TGTGCCAGCAGCTTAGCGAGTAGCGGGGGATTCTCCTACGAGCAGTACTTC. This codes for CASSLASSGGFSYEQYF.

This clone came up once. The V and J genes are TRBV4-1 and TRBJ2-2; possible D gene TRBD1, 6 bases. V was pared by 5 bases and J by 7 bases, with 11 bases between. This CDR3 region has 13 residues. Germline assignment: CDR1 MGHRA and CDR2 YSYEKL. DNA for the CDR3: TGCGCCAGCAGCTCAGGGGCCGGCGGGGAGCTGTTTTTT. This sequence encodes CASSSGAGGELFF.

This clone appeared a few times. The V gene is TRBV2, the J gene TRBJ2-3; perhaps TRBD2 as D (6 bases). This CDR3 has 14 residues. CDR1 SNHLY and CDR2 FYNNEI come from the germline V gene. Trimming pared 6 bases from V and 2 bases from J, leaving 12 bases between. In DNA, the CDR3 is TGTGCCAGCAGCCTGGGACTCCTCACAGATACGCAGTATTTT. Amino acids: CASSLGLLTDTQYF.

This sequence joins TRBV5-4 and TRBJ1-2; D is undetermined. Trimming removed 2 bases at V and 3 bases at J, with 8 bases between. In germline, CDR1 is SGHNT, CDR2 YYREEE (reference sequence). The CDR3 consists of 13 residues. The chain's CDR3 is CASSLPVDYGYTF. CDR3 in DNA: TGTGCCAGCAGCTTACCGGTGGACTATGGCTACACCTTC.

This clone is a singleton in its sample. The chain has TRBV9 and TRBJ2-6, with a weak D call TRBD1 (6 bases). CDR1 SGDLS and CDR2 YYNGEE come from the germline V gene. This CDR3 is built from 19 residues. Trimming removed 0 bases at V and 0 bases at J, with 16 bases between. The CDR3 reads CASSVGTPGQISGANVLTF. The DNA for the CDR3 is TGTGCCAGCAGCGTAGGGACTCCGGGACAAATCTCTGGGGCCAACGTCCTGACTTTC.

This rearrangement joins TRBV5-4 to TRBJ2-5; the match to TRBD1 covers 9 bases. With V trimmed by 4 bases and J by 5 bases, 6 bases remained unmatched. There are 14 residues in the CDR3. CDR1 is SGHNT and CDR2 is YYREEE in the germline V gene (reference sequence). The CDR3: CASSPRDRDETQYF. In DNA, the CDR3 is TGTGCCAGCAGCCCGCGGGACAGGGACGAGACCCAGTACTTC.